This T cell receptor (beta chain) was identified in a study of blood T cell repertoires in COVID-19. Method: immunoSEQ multiplex PCR; TCRdb's copy keeps in-frame clones and lacks some. The sample lists some 320,000 clones, 70% to 90% occurring once. V was pared by 1 base and J by 8 bases, with 14 bases between. This CDR3 has 14 residues. The V gene's germline CDR1 is SGHTA and CDR2 FQGTGA. This sequence originates from a woman aged 30 to 39 who had recovered from COVID-19. The sequencing input was PBMCs or T cells enriched from blood (not recorded which). The chain has TRBV7-3 and TRBJ1-2; no firm D call. The chain's CDR3 is CASSLRPGRSGYTF. The CDR3 coding sequence is TGTGCCAGCAGCTTAAGGCCGGGGAGGTCGGGCTACACCTTC.